These 14 T cell receptor beta chains came from one sample sequenced in a study of T cell repertoires in cytomegalovirus infection. TCRdb re-analysed the reads in MiXCR, keeping a single row per CDR3 protein. The sample has some 800,000 distinct CDR3 sequences; about 31% are singletons. These receptors' antigens are unknown. Sequencing was performed on cultured CD8+ T cells from PBMCs, taken from culture after CMV antigen stimulation. The receptors stem from a human donor in good health (CMV status not recorded). Some clones in this sample may be carry-over from other donors' samples.

The CDR3 DNA follows: TGTGCCAGCAGCTTAATGGGAAGTTGGGGTACCGGGGAGCTGTTTTTT. Protein: CASSLMGSWGTGELFF. The chain carries TRBV5-6 and TRBJ2-2; D is unclear. V was shortened by 2 bases and J by 5 bases, with 16 bases between the two germline ends. From germline, CDR1 is SGHDT and CDR2 YYEEEE. CDR3 length: 16 amino acids.

The CDR3 DNA is TGTGCCAGCAGTGCAGGGACAGGGAACACAGATACGCAGTATTTT. Translated, it gives CASSAGTGNTDTQYF. The genes are TRBV28 and TRBJ2-3; 9 nucleotides match TRBD1. The CDR3 has 15 residues. J gave up 2 bases and V 5 bases, and 5 bases lay outside the gene matches. The V gene's germline CDR1 is MDHEN and CDR2 SYDVKM.

This clonotype was picked up a small number of times. The V call is TRBV2, the J call TRBJ2-7, with D perhaps TRBD2 (5 bases). CDR3 length: 12 amino acids. The ends were cut back, 7 bases at V and 2 bases at J, with 9 bases in the middle. CDR1 is SNHLY and CDR2 is FYNNEI in the germline V gene. CDR3 region: CASNGIPYEQYF. The CDR3 nucleotides read TGTGCCAGCAACGGGATCCCCTACGAGCAGTACTTC.

Many counts were recorded for this clonotype. This rearrangement joins TRBV7-8 to TRBJ1-5; TRBD1 matches 8 bases. The CDR3 is made up of 16 amino acids. CDR1 and CDR2 from the germline V gene are SGHVS and FQNEAQ. The V and J ends lost 0 bases and 3 bases, in that order; junction bases with no gene match: 4. The CDR3 DNA sequence: TGTGCCAGCAGCTTAGCGGGACAGGCGAACAATCAGCCCCAGCATTTT. Translated, it gives CASSLAGQANNQPQHF.

The sample holds a few counts of this clonotype. The rearrangement joins TRBV7-8 to TRBJ2-7, with TRBD2 matching 13 bases. J lost 4 bases, V lost 0 bases, and 3 bases had no gene match. CDR3 length equals 16 residues. Germline values: CDR1 SGHVS, CDR2 FQNEAQ. The CDR3 spells CASSLAGTSGDYEQYF. The DNA of the CDR3 is TGTGCCAGCAGCTTAGCTGGGACTAGCGGGGATTACGAGCAGTACTTC.

Only one count was recorded for this clonotype. This chain links TRBV19 with TRBJ1-1; 9 nucleotides align to TRBD1. J gave up 0 bases and V 5 bases, and 7 bases lay outside the gene matches. The length of the CDR3 is 16 residues. Germline V gene lookup returns CDR1 LNHDA and CDR2 SQIVND (reference sequence). The CDR3 loop reads CASSAGTGTVNTEAFF. CDR3 nucleotide sequence: TGTGCCAGTAGTGCCGGGACAGGGACCGTGAACACTGAAGCTTTCTTT.

The count of this clonotype is one. The chain couples TRBV27 to TRBJ1-2; possibly TRBD1 for D (6 bases). Germline CDR1 reads MNHEY; CDR2 reads SMNVEV (reference sequence). This CDR3 contains 13 residues. V was trimmed by 3 bases and J by 7 bases, leaving 12 bases between them. DNA of the CDR3: TGTGCCAGCAGTTTTGAGGGGGGCTTTGGCTACACCTTC. It translates to CASSFEGGFGYTF.

This chain connects TRBV4-1 to TRBJ1-5, with 9 bases that match TRBD1. This CDR3 spans 18 amino acids. Trimming took 0 bases from V and 5 from J; bases not matched to a gene: 11. Germline V gene sequence: CDR1 MGHRA, CDR2 YSYEKL. The CDR3: CASSQDPAQGAFDQPQHF. The CDR3 DNA is TGCGCCAGCAGCCAAGATCCCGCACAGGGGGCTTTCGATCAGCCCCAGCATTTT.

In this sample, this clonotype turned up a few times. The rearrangement joins TRBV28 to TRBJ2-1, with 14 bases aligning to TRBD2. Germline V gene sequence: CDR1 MDHEN, CDR2 SYDVKM. The CDR3 runs to 20 residues. V lost 4 bases and J lost 0; bases outside the gene matches: 11. CDR3 protein: CASSSPWTSGGSSSYNEQFF. Here the CDR3 DNA reads TGTGCCAGCAGTTCTCCCTGGACTAGCGGGGGGTCAAGCTCCTACAATGAGCAGTTCTTC.

This clonotype has at least ten counts. The chain links TRBV5-1 to TRBJ1-2; possibly TRBD1 for D (6 bases). The CDR3 sequence is 13 residues long. The V gene lost 0 bases and the J gene lost 6 bases, with 9 bases spanning the gap. Germline CDR1 and CDR2: SGHRS and YFSETQ. The DNA for the CDR3 is TGCGCCAGCAGCTTGGCGGCAGGGGATGGCTACACCTTC. It is translated as CASSLAAGDGYTF.

This clonotype was counted between two and nine times. The rearrangement uses TRBV9 and TRBJ1-1; 8 nucleotides agree with TRBD1. The germline gives CDR1 SGDLS, CDR2 YYNGEE. Germline trimming cut 0 bases from V and 8 bases from J; bases unmatched to any gene: 0. The CDR3 sequence is 12 residues long. Here the CDR3 reads CASSVGTGEAFF. As DNA, the CDR3 is TGTGCCAGCAGCGTAGGGACAGGGGAAGCTTTCTTT.

For this clonotype: An end of the junction differs from the germline gene, which may be a read error. The CDR3 DNA is TGTGGCAGCAGTTTATTCTTGGGGTCTAACACAGATACGCAGTATTTT. Protein: CGSSLFLGSNTDTQYF. The chain carries TRBV28 and TRBJ2-3; no reliable D call. The CDR3 length is 16 residues. Germline loops: CDR1 MDHEN, CDR2 SYDVKM.

The chain joins TRBV14 to TRBJ2-2; 8 bases agree with TRBD1. The CDR3 covers 17 residues. CDR1 is SGHDN, CDR2 FVKESK, per germline. The V segment lost 2 bases and the J segment 5 bases; nucleotides outside the gene matches: 10. CDR3 amino acids: CASSQRRSTGGTGELFF. CDR3 DNA sequence: TGTGCCAGCAGCCAACGCCGTTCAACAGGGGGGACCGGGGAGCTGTTTTTT.

This clonotype was picked up many times. The chain has TRBV7-8 and TRBJ1-5; no reliable D call. Looked up from germline, CDR1 is SGHVS and CDR2 is FQNEAQ. There are 14 residues in the CDR3. V lost 5 bases and J 0 bases, leaving 8 bases between the germline ends. The CDR3 DNA follows: TGTGCCAGCAGCAACCTTATTAGCAATCAGCCCCAGCATTTT. Translated: CASSNLISNQPQHF.